These 22 T cell receptor beta chains share one sample of origin, sequenced in a study of blood T cell repertoires in COVID-19. Using immunoSEQ multiplex PCR, the repertoire was profiled, and TCRdb retains in-frame clones only, with some absent. The sample lists about 260,000 clones, 75% to 90% occurring once. Sequenced input: peripheral blood. These receptors originate from a woman in her thirties or forties with acute or convalescent COVID-19.

The gene calls are TRBV2 and TRBJ1-4, with TRBD1 matching 8 bases. The CDR3 sequence is 15 residues long. Germline V gene lookup returns CDR1 SNHLY and CDR2 FYNNEI. V dropped 7 bases and J dropped 7; count of bases not matched to a gene: 11. The CDR3 spells CASTYTQGAGEKLFF. CDR3 coding DNA: TGTGCCAGCACCTACACGCAGGGGGCGGGTGAAAAACTGTTTTTT.

The genes are TRBV5-5 and TRBJ2-5; 7 bases align to TRBD1. Germline assignment: CDR1 SGHKS and CDR2 YYEKEE (reference sequence). V gave up 3 bases and J gave up 7 bases; unmatched junction bases: 9. This CDR3 has 14 residues. The CDR3 spells CASSSNTGAGTQYF. The CDR3 coding sequence is TGTGCCAGCAGCTCAAATACAGGGGCAGGGACCCAGTACTTC.

The rearrangement uses TRBV6-6 and TRBJ1-5; 9 bases align to TRBD1. The CDR3 spans 17 residues. Germline values: CDR1 MNHNY, CDR2 SVGAGI (reference sequence). Germline trimming cut 5 bases from V and 5 bases from J; bases unmatched to any gene: 13. This CDR3 is CASSPGTGWMGDQPQHF. In DNA, the CDR3 is TGTGCCAGCAGTCCCGGGACAGGGTGGATGGGGGATCAGCCCCAGCATTTT.

This chain links TRBV11-2 with TRBJ2-3; D remains unclear. V dropped 0 bases and J dropped 6 bases, with 7 bases sitting between them. The length of the CDR3 is 13 residues. Germline V gene sequence: CDR1 SGHAT, CDR2 FQNNGV. The CDR3 DNA sequence: TGTGCCAGCAGCTTAGACCCTAGTGATACGCAGTATTTT. Its translation is CASSLDPSDTQYF.

The CDR3 is CASSVAGQGVNEQFF. CDR3 sequence (DNA): TGTGCCAGCAGCGTAGCGGGGCAGGGGGTCAATGAGCAGTTCTTC. The J gene is TRBJ2-1, the V gene TRBV9; 7 positions match TRBD1. The CDR3 spans 15 residues. J gave up 6 bases and V 0 bases, and 6 bases lay outside the gene matches. The germline V gene has CDR1 SGDLS and CDR2 YYNGEE.

V is TRBV6-6 and J is TRBJ2-6; TRBD2 matches 11 bases. V lost 7 bases, J lost 3 bases, and 5 bases stayed unmatched. Germline V gene sequence: CDR1 MNHNY, CDR2 SVGAGI (reference sequence). The CDR3 runs 16 residues. The CDR3 loop is CASKVLAGVGANVLTF. Here the CDR3 DNA reads TGTGCCAGCAAAGTACTAGCGGGGGTTGGGGCCAACGTCCTGACTTTC.

This clone was observed once. The rearrangement links TRBV7-8 to TRBJ1-6; TRBD1 is a possible D gene (5 bases). The germline V gene has CDR1 SGHVS and CDR2 FQNEAQ. Trimming cost V 0 bases and J 8 bases, with 23 bases left between them. This CDR3 spans 19 amino acids. The CDR3 is CASSLAWGAETLGDSPLHF. The CDR3 DNA reads TGTGCCAGCAGCTTAGCGTGGGGTGCAGAGACTCTAGGGGATTCACCCCTCCACTTT.

The rearrangement links TRBV12-3 or TRBV12-4 to TRBJ1-2, with 9 bases identical to TRBD1. The CDR3 is made up of 13 amino acids. The ends lost 6 bases at V and 8 bases at J; junction bases unmatched: 7. CDR3 protein: CASSPTGGQGYTF. CDR3 sequence (DNA): TGTGCCAGCAGCCCGACAGGGGGACAAGGCTACACCTTC.

The chain combines TRBV18 with TRBJ2-1, with D possibly being TRBD1 (6 bases). The germline V gene has CDR1 KGHSH and CDR2 LQKENI. Between the trimmed V and J ends, which lost 0 bases and 4 bases, there was a span of 10 bases. The CDR3 totals 15 residues. CDR3 region: CASSPPGQLYNEQFF. CDR3 DNA sequence: TGTGCCAGCTCACCACCCGGACAGTTATACAATGAGCAGTTCTTC.

CDR3 bases: TGTGCCAGCAGCGTAGTTAGTAACACTGAAGCTTTCTTT. Amino acid sequence: CASSVVSNTEAFF. The chain employs TRBV9 and TRBJ1-1; D is ambiguous. With 0 bases removed from V and 2 bases from J, the gap between germline ends came to 5 bases. Germline CDR1 reads SGDLS; CDR2 reads YYNGEE. CDR3 length equals 13 residues.

J is TRBJ1-2 and V is TRBV29-1; D gene unclear. The ends were cut back, 0 bases at V and 3 bases at J, with 8 bases in the middle. CDR3 length: 13 amino acids. The V gene's germline CDR1 is SQVTM and CDR2 ANQGSEA. This CDR3 reads CSVEEHRYYGYTF. In DNA, the CDR3 is TGCAGCGTTGAAGAACACAGATACTATGGCTACACCTTC.

This clone was observed a few times. The CDR3, as DNA: TGTGCCAGCAGCTTATCGGTGGGGGCGACTGAAGCTTTCTTT. As protein: CASSLSVGATEAFF. This chain connects TRBV7-9 to TRBJ1-1, with D possibly matching TRBD1 (6 bases). This CDR3 is 14 amino acids long. The germline V gene has CDR1 SEHNR and CDR2 FQNEAQ (reference sequence). Trimming cost V 2 bases and J 5 bases, with 12 bases left between them.

This clone was seen only once. The V gene is TRBV6-5, the J gene TRBJ1-2; D is unclear. Germline CDR1 reads MNHEY; CDR2 reads SVGAGI. The CDR3 sequence is 15 residues long. The germline V and J ends were trimmed by 5 bases and 4 bases, with 17 bases remaining between them. The CDR3 loop reads CASSHPGPAGYGYTF. Here the CDR3 DNA reads TGTGCCAGCAGTCATCCCGGGCCCGCGGGCTATGGCTACACCTTC.

V is TRBV5-1 and J is TRBJ1-1; 7 bases line up with TRBD1. Germline lookup yields CDR1 SGHRS and CDR2 YFSETQ. The V gene end was trimmed by 4 bases and the J gene end by 5 bases; junction bases not matched to a gene: 5. CDR3 size: 13 residues. The CDR3 nucleotides read TGCGCCAGCAGCCCGACAGGGTGGACTGAAGCTTTCTTT. It encodes CASSPTGWTEAFF.

The V call is TRBV2, the J call TRBJ1-2; D gene unclear. The CDR3 has 12 residues. V was trimmed by 8 bases and J by 4 bases, leaving 11 bases between them. Germline V CDR1 and CDR2: SNHLY, FYNNEI. Here the CDR3 reads CASSKNSYGYTF. The CDR3 nucleotides read TGTGCCAGCTCAAAAAACAGCTATGGCTACACCTTC.

The rearrangement links TRBV11-3 to TRBJ2-1; D uncertain. The V gene's germline CDR1 is SGHNT and CDR2 YENEEA. V shed 5 bases and J shed 5 bases, with 13 bases lying between them. This CDR3 is 14 amino acids long. CDR3 in DNA: TGTGCCAGCAGCCCCGGCGGCACTAACAATGAGCAGTTCTTC. As protein: CASSPGGTNNEQFF.

This chain connects TRBV30 to TRBJ1-6; D uncertain. V was pared by 5 bases and J by 9 bases, with 8 bases between. In germline, CDR1 is GTSNPN, CDR2 SVGIG (reference sequence). CDR3 length equals 11 residues. Here the CDR3 DNA reads TGTGCCTGGTCGGCTAGTTCACCCCTCCACTTT. It translates to CAWSASSPLHF. Together with reference TRBV30 and TRBJ1-6, the CDR3 gives the full variable domain: SQTIHQWPATLVQPVGSPLSLECTVEGTSNPNLYWYRQAAGRGLQLLFYSVGIGQISSEVPQNLSASRPQDRQFILSSKKLLLSDSGFYLCAWSASSPLHFGNGTRLTVT.

The chain uses TRBV20-1 and TRBJ1-6; 8 nucleotides agree with TRBD1. Germline V gives CDR1 DFQATT, CDR2 SNEGSKA (reference sequence). V dropped 3 bases and J dropped 10; count of bases not matched to a gene: 14. The CDR3 consists of 16 residues. The DNA of the CDR3 is TGCAGTGCTAGTAACGGACAGGGAAAGAATTTGTCACCCCTCCACTTT. It encodes CSASNGQGKNLSPLHF.

The chain has TRBV6-4 and TRBJ2-2; D is unclear. CDR1 and CDR2 from the germline V gene are MRHNA and SNTAGT. V was pared by 2 bases and J by 4 bases, with 2 bases between. The CDR3 contains 12 residues. As DNA, the CDR3 is TGTGCCAGCAGTGACCGCACCGGGGAGCTGTTTTTT. It yields the protein CASSDRTGELFF.

The rearrangement joins TRBV9 to TRBJ1-2; TRBD1 agrees at 7 bases. After removal of 4 bases from V and 0 bases from J, the junction contained 6 bases not matched to a gene. Germline V gene sequence: CDR1 SGDLS, CDR2 YYNGEE. The CDR3 has 15 residues. The CDR3 loop is CASSKGDSTNYGYTF. CDR3 nucleotides: TGTGCCAGCAGCAAAGGGGACAGCACTAACTATGGCTACACCTTC.

The genes are TRBV24-1 and TRBJ2-1; TRBD2 matches at 8 bases. Germline CDR1 and CDR2: KGHDR and SFDVKD. Trimming took 1 base from V and 5 from J; bases not matched to a gene: 6. The CDR3 is 16 residues long. The CDR3, as DNA: TGTGCCACCAGTGATTTTTCCGGGGGGGTGGACAATGAGCAGTTCTTC. It encodes CATSDFSGGVDNEQFF.

The chain is built from TRBV5-1 and TRBJ1-3, with 8 positions matching TRBD1. The length of the CDR3 is 14 residues. V lost 4 bases and J lost 4; bases outside the gene matches: 4. Looked up from germline, CDR1 is SGHRS and CDR2 is YFSETQ. As DNA, the CDR3 is TGCGCCAGCAGCCGGACAGGGAGAGGAAACACCATATATTTT. This gives the protein CASSRTGRGNTIYF. Drawing the rest from reference TRBV5-1 and TRBJ1-3, the complete variable domain is KAGVTQTPRYLIKTRGQQVTLSCSPISGHRSVSWYQQTPGQGLQFLFEYFSETQRNKGNFPGRFSGRQFSNSRSEMNVSTLELGDSALYLCASSRTGRGNTIYFGEGSWLTVV.